The T cell receptor beta chain described here comes from a study of early T cells in non-severe SARS-CoV-2 infection. Study-wide context: Sequencing was performed on bulk RNA from unsorted whole blood, leaving chains unpaired. Study observations and caveats: Reliance on VDJdb matching favored anti-spike CD8 responses; private and CD4 specificities were missed.

cDNA molecules, individually, were tagged with unique molecular identifiers. From the 5' RACE reads, TCRdb called clonotypes with MiXCR, one entry per CDR3 protein. The repertoire holds about 50,000 distinct CDR3 sequences, with about 13% as singletons. As concerns this clonotype: Antigen unknown.

The CDR3 contains 14 residues. The ends were cut back, 3 bases at V and 0 bases at J, with 9 bases in the middle. The chain has TRBV12-3 or TRBV12-4 and TRBJ2-7, with D unresolved. This TCR came from an adult who was a healthcare worker with PCR-confirmed SARS-CoV-2 infection or an uninfected control (not recorded which). Sequenced: whole blood. The CDR3 protein is CASSFYRRSYEQYF. The CDR3 DNA is TGTGCCAGCAGTTTCTACAGACGCTCCTACGAGCAGTACTTC.